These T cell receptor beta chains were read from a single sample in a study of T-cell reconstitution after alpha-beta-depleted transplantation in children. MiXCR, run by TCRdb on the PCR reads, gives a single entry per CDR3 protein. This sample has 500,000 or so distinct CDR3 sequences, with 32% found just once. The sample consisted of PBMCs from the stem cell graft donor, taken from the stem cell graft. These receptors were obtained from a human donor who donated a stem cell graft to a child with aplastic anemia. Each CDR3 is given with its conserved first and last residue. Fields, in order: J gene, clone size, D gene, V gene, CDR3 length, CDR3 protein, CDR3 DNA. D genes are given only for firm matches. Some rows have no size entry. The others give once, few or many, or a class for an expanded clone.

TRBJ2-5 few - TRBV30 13 CAWSPIAPETQYF TGTGCCTGGAGCCCTATAGCGCCAGAGACCCAGTACTTC
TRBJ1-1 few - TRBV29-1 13 CSVAAGTDTEAFF TGCAGCGTGGCAGCAGGAACCGACACTGAAGCTTTCTTT
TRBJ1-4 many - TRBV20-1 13 CSARWGGSEKLFF TGCAGTGCTAGATGGGGTGGTAGTGAAAAACTGTTTTTT
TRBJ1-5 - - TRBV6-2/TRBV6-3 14 CASDKGTRNQPQHF TGTGCCAGTGACAAAGGTACCCGCAATCAGCCCCAGCATTTT
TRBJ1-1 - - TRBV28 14 CASTVQGRLTEAFF TGTGCCAGCACTGTACAGGGCCGGTTGACTGAAGCTTTCTTT
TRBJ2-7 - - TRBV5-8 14 CASRIRDIRGEQYF TGTGCCAGCAGGATCCGGGACATTCGGGGCGAGCAGTACTTC
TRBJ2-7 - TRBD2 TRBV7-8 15 CASSPQAGSSYEQYF TGTGCCAGCAGCCCCCAAGCGGGGTCCTCCTACGAGCAGTACTTC
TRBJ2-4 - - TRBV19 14 CASSIGGGGNIQYF TGTGCCAGTAGTATTGGGGGAGGCGGGAACATTCAGTACTTC
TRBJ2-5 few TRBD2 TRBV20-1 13 CSATGTRKETQYF TGCAGTGCGACCGGGACTAGGAAAGAGACCCAGTACTTC
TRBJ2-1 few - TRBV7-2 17 CASSSWGSPGLGNEQFF TGTGCCAGCAGCTCCTGGGGTAGTCCGGGGTTGGGTAATGAGCAGTTCTTC
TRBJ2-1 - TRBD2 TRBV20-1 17 CSAREVGTSDLYNEQFF TGCAGTGCTAGAGAGGTAGGGACTAGCGACCTATACAATGAGCAGTTCTTC
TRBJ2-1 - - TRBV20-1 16 CSARAPGTDITNEQFF TGCAGTGCTAGAGCCCCGGGGACTGACATTACTAATGAGCAGTTCTTC
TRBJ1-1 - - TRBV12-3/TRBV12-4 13 CASSLVRKTEAFF TGTGCCAGCAGTTTAGTCCGGAAGACTGAAGCTTTCTTT
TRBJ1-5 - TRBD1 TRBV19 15 CASTQDRGSNQPQHF TGTGCCAGTACCCAGGACAGGGGAAGCAATCAGCCCCAGCATTTT
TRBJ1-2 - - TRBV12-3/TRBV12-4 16 CASSLGSMGAPYGYTF TGTGCCAGCAGTTTGGGCTCCATGGGGGCGCCGTATGGCTACACCTTC
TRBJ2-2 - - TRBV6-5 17 CASSYSGLATNTGELFF TGTGCCAGCAGTTACTCGGGCCTAGCGACGAACACCGGGGAGCTGTTTTTT
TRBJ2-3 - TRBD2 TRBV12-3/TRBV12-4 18 CASSRPGLAGVPSDTQYF TGTGCCAGCAGTCGTCCGGGACTAGCGGGAGTCCCCTCAGATACGCAGTATTTT
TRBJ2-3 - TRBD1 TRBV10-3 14 CAISDGQGANTQYF TGTGCCATCAGTGACGGACAGGGGGCGAATACGCAGTATTTT
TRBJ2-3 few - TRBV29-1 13 CSVESGRTDTQYF TGCAGCGTTGAGTCGGGGCGCACAGATACGCAGTATTTT
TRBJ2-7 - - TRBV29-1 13 CSVEGTNSDEQYF TGCAGCGTTGAGGGGACCAACTCCGACGAGCAGTACTTC
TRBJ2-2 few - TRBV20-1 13 CSARENPHGELFF TGCAGTGCTAGAGAAAACCCCCACGGGGAGCTGTTTTTT
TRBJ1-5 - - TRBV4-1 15 CASSQSRDPNQPQHF TGCGCCAGCAGCCAATCTCGGGACCCCAATCAGCCCCAGCATTTT
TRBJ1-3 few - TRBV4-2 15 CASSQEASSGNTIYF TGTGCCAGCAGCCAGGAGGCCAGCTCTGGAAACACCATATATTTT
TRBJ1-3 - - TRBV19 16 CASSVETAIAGNTIYF TGTGCCAGTAGTGTCGAGACAGCTATAGCTGGAAACACCATATATTTT
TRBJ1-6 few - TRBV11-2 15 CASSPIQGKYSPLHF TGTGCCAGCAGCCCCATTCAGGGAAAGTATTCACCCCTCCACTTT
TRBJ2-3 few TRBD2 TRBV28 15 CASSSPQREVDTQYF TGTGCCAGCAGTTCACCCCAGCGGGAGGTAGATACGCAGTATTTT
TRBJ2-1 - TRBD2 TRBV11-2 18 CASSLVGTSGGRRNEQFF TGTGCCAGCAGCTTAGTAGGGACTAGCGGCGGGCGTAGGAATGAGCAGTTCTTC
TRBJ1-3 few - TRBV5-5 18 CASSFRDGTVGSGNTIYF TGTGCCAGCAGCTTCCGGGACGGCACCGTGGGCTCTGGAAACACCATATATTTT
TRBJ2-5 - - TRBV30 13 CAWMTGLVETQYF TGTGCCTGGATGACTGGGCTGGTGGAGACCCAGTACTTC
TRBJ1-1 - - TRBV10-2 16 CASSLSGTLRSTEAFF TGCGCCAGCAGCTTATCCGGGACGCTCAGAAGCACTGAAGCTTTCTTT
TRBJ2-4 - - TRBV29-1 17 CSVKRVVRERTKNIQYF TGCAGCGTTAAACGGGTTGTGCGGGAAAGGACCAAAAACATTCAGTACTTC
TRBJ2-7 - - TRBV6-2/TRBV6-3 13 CASAIAIYYEQYF TGTGCCAGCGCAATCGCGATCTACTACGAGCAGTACTTC
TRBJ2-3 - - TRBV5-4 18 CASSLGFGRGEHTDTQYF TGTGCCAGCAGCTTGGGTTTTGGAAGGGGGGAACACACAGATACGCAGTATTTT
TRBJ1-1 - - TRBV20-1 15 CSARLFDRYNTEAFF TGCAGTGCTAGACTATTTGACAGGTACAACACTGAAGCTTTCTTT
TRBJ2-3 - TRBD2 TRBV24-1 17 CATSLPGLAGVTDTQYF TGTGCCACCAGTTTGCCGGGACTAGCGGGAGTGACAGATACGCAGTATTTT
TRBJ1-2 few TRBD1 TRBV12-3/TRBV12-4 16 CASSFHGDSASYGYTF TGTGCCAGCAGTTTCCATGGGGACAGTGCTTCCTATGGCTACACCTTC
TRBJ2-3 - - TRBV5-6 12 CASSGTSDTQYF TGTGCCAGCAGCGGAACGTCAGATACGCAGTATTTT
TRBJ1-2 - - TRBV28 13 CASSLSPTPGYTF TGTGCCAGCAGTTTATCCCCGACCCCCGGGTACACCTTC
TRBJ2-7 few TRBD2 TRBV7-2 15 CASSLPGLAGYEQYF TGTGCCAGCAGCTTACCGGGACTAGCGGGCTACGAGCAGTACTTC
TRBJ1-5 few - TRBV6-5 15 CASSYSLGSNQPQHF TGTGCCAGCAGTTACTCGCTGGGAAGCAATCAGCCCCAGCATTTT
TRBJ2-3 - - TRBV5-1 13 CASSLTATDTQYF TGCGCCAGCAGCTTGACTGCCACAGATACGCAGTATTTT
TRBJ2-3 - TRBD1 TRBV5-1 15 CASRETGSSTDTQYF TGCGCCAGCAGGGAGACAGGGTCTAGCACAGATACGCAGTATTTT
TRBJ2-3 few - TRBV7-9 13 CASSLPLTDTQYF TGTGCCAGCAGCTTACCCCTCACAGATACGCAGTATTTT
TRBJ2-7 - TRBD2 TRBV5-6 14 CASSSGTIHNEQYF TGTGCCAGCAGCTCCGGGACTATCCACAATGAGCAGTACTTC
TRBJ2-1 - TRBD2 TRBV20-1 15 CSARAASGIYNEQFF TGCAGTGCTAGGGCCGCTAGCGGGATCTACAATGAGCAGTTCTTC
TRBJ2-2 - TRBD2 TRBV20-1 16 CSARDPAGGWTGELFF TGCAGTGCTAGAGATCCTGCGGGAGGTTGGACCGGGGAGCTGTTTTTT
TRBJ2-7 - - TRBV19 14 CASSLSLTSYEQYF TGTGCCAGTAGTCTTAGCCTGACGTCCTACGAGCAGTACTTC
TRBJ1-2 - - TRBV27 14 CASSLRRQNYGYTF TGTGCCAGCAGCCTGCGTAGGCAGAACTATGGCTACACCTTC
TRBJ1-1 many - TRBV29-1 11 CSAQGNTEAFF TGCAGCGCCCAGGGGAACACTGAAGCTTTCTTT
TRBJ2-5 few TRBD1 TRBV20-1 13 CSANFRGLETQYF TGCAGTGCGAACTTCAGGGGGCTAGAGACCCAGTACTTC
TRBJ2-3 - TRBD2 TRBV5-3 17 CARSLARAGARVDTQYF TGTGCCAGAAGCTTAGCGAGAGCGGGAGCGCGAGTAGATACGCAGTATTTT
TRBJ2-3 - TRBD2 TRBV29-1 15 CSVEASGRDTDTQYF TGCAGCGTTGAGGCTAGCGGGAGGGACACAGATACGCAGTATTTT
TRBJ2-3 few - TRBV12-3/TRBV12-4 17 CASSPKTILRGTDTQYF TGTGCCAGCAGTCCAAAGACCATCCTACGTGGGACAGATACGCAGTATTTT
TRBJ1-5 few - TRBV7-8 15 CASSLSGSSNQPQHF TGTGCCAGCAGCTTAAGCGGCAGTAGCAATCAGCCCCAGCATTTT